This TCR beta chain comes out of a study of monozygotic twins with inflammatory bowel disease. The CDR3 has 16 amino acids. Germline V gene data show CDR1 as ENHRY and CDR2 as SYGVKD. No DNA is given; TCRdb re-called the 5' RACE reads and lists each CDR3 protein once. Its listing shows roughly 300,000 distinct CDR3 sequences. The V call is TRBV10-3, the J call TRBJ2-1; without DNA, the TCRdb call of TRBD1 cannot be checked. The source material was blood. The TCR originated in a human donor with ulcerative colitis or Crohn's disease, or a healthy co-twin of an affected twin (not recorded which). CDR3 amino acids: CAISETGGGIYNEQFF.